One T cell receptor beta chain is described in this entry. The antigen it binds to is not known. There are no base qualities to consult, and no much larger clone falls within one base. Each collaborating institution followed its own protocols to collect whole blood in K2EDTA tubes. For TCRbeta analysis, collaborators shipped samples as frozen whole blood, isolated PBMCs, or DNA extracted from either of those sample types. The data derive from a study of blood T cell repertoires in COVID-19 (dated by TCRdb to the early 2020s). The study in broad terms: Samples covering the acute and convalescent phases of COVID-19 were provided by collaborators in the United States, Italy and Spain. The material from the prospective study consisted of cDNA or gDNA derived from T cells, B-cell-depleted T cells, or PBMCs. Subjects who had been exposed to COVID-19, were actively infected with it, or had recovered from it provided the deeply sampled blood TCRbeta repertoires that made up the dataset. The repertoires were released in a freely available public database intended as a resource for research on the immune response to SARS-CoV-2. Samples came from the ongoing ImmuneRACE study (first 160 participants) plus 1,254 subjects from 6 global collaborators. Sample metadata almost always included a de-identified subject ID, COVID-19 status, age in years and sex. Where available, HLA class I and class II types were obtained from metadata supplied by the sample provider rather than from assay-based typing.

TCRbeta CDR3 regions were amplified from genomic DNA using the immunoSEQ Assay, a bias-controlled multiplex PCR. Turning to the authors' computational methods: The number of nucleated cells in each sample was estimated by amplification of reference gene primers within the assay. To quantify the absolute abundance of each unique TCRbeta CDR3 rearrangement, sequence reads were collapsed and filtered. Productive Simpson clonality was computed per sample as the square root of Simpson's diversity index over productive rearrangements. TCRdb mirrors the immuneACCESS table, restricted to in-frame sequences. Some clones are absent from its copies; in checked studies, under half trace to an unresolved V gene, and the reason for the others is unknown. V and J calls plus clone size are reproduced from that table; the DNA served to infer D and trimming. The sample table holds some 110,000 clones, of which approximately 83% were seen once. Clones ranked in the top ten supply approximately 0.75% of the sample.

Overall study results and their limits: How much clinical and demographic metadata was included differed by source and by participant, and the metadata was provided uncurated.

Per the germline V gene, SGHRS is the CDR1 and YFSETQ is the CDR2. V is pared back by 0 bases and J by 5 bases, with 14 bases lying between the germline termini. CDR3 length: 15 amino acids, cysteine to phenylalanine. The DNA shown is the 45-base CDR3, in frame from base 1. The receptor's source is a woman between 65 and 79 years old with acute or convalescent COVID-19. This chain is built from TRBV5-1 and TRBJ1-1, with TRBD1 tentatively as D gene (5 bases match). Sequencing was carried out using peripheral blood. The bases read TGCGCCAGCAGCTTGGCCCGGGGGATGAGTACTGAAGCTTTCTTT. Translation gives CASSLARGMSTEAFF.